This T cell receptor beta chain was recovered during a study of shared clonotypes between healthy human individuals. Study overall: Three plates each covered CD4 naive and memory; CD8 naive two, CD8 memory one.

In regard to this clone: Antigen specificity is unknown.

V shed 0 bases, J shed 6 bases, and the junction held 10 bases outside the gene matches. The CDR3 contains 16 residues. Germline V lookup: CDR1 SGHRS, CDR2 YFSETQ. Points from the study as a whole: Sequencing depth was predicted to influence how clonotypes are shared among donors.

At the deep level, the assay was run. Some clones are missing from TCRdb's copy, which holds only in-frame ones; the method was immunoSEQ multiplex PCR. The table records approximately 2,300,000 clones, less than 95% of them present only once. Recent acute infections and vaccinations were absent in the healthy HIV-negative adult donors. Sequenced material: naive CD4+ T cells from PBMCs. Subset denoted: CD45RA+ positively selected. The clonotype was recovered from a man aged 18 to 29 in good health. Some clones in this sample may be carry-over from other donors' samples. This rearrangement joins TRBV5-1 to TRBJ2-3, with 7 positions matching TRBD2. Here the CDR3 reads CASSLAGGTTMDTQYF. The CDR3 DNA reads as TGCGCCAGCAGCTTGGCCGGAGGGACTACGATGGATACGCAGTATTTT.